The next 21 T cell receptor beta chains were all read from a single sample in a study of post-analysis software for immune sequencing data. Study-wide points: When patients were compared with controls, 4 or 5 TRBV segments were more frequent, TRBV5-6, TRBV5-1 and TRBV20-1 among them.

Carried by the TCR beta cDNA libraries were unique molecular identifiers. TCRdb used MiXCR to reprocess the PCR reads, holding one entry per CDR3 protein. This sample has some 500,000 distinct CDR3 sequences, with roughly 45% found just once. Antigens of these TCRs are unknown. The sample was blood. The receptors originated from a girl under 18 with multiple sclerosis.

There are a few counts of this clonotype. The chain employs TRBV9 and TRBJ2-7, with TRBD1 matching 10 bases. The V gene's germline CDR1 is SGDLS and CDR2 YYNGEE. The CDR3 length is 14 residues. Trimming cost V 0 bases and J 6 bases; bases outside gene matches: 3. The CDR3 spells CASSVGGQGFEQYF. The CDR3 nucleotides are TGTGCCAGCAGCGTAGGGGGACAGGGGTTCGAGCAGTACTTC.

The chain couples TRBV7-9 to TRBJ1-5; TRBD1 is a possible D gene (6 bases). Germline loops: CDR1 SEHNR, CDR2 FQNEAQ (reference sequence). Trimming stripped 2 bases from V and 7 bases from J, with 12 bases between. The CDR3 is 14 amino acids. CDR3 bases: TGTGCCAGCAGCTTACAGGGAGGGGGGCAGCCCCAGCATTTT. Protein: CASSLQGGGQPQHF.

The genes are TRBV12-3 or TRBV12-4 and TRBJ2-5; TRBD1 aligns across 11 bases. V trimming: 5 bases; J trimming: 5 bases; junction bases outside the gene matches: 10. This CDR3 is 16 amino acids long. The CDR3 coding sequence is TGTGCCAGCAGTCCCCATCGGACAGGGGGCGCGGAGACCCAGTACTTC. Translated: CASSPHRTGGAETQYF.

This chain links TRBV28 with TRBJ2-5, with TRBD1 matching 8 bases. The end of the DNA aligns better with TRBJ2-7, so the J call may be wrong. Germline V gene data show CDR1 as MDHEN and CDR2 as SYDVKM. The CDR3 is made up of 14 amino acids. The CDR3 DNA reads as TGTGCCAGCATCCCTGGGACAGGTTGCAACGAGCAGTACTTC. Protein: CASIPGTGCNEQYF.

The chain combines TRBV7-3 with TRBJ2-7; perhaps TRBD1 as D (7 bases). V was pared by 0 bases and J by 6 bases, with 12 bases between. Germline lookup yields CDR1 SGHTA and CDR2 FQGTGA. The CDR3 consists of 14 residues. CDR3 protein: CASSLTPGGSEQYF. The CDR3 DNA sequence: TGTGCCAGCAGCTTAACTCCAGGGGGGAGCGAGCAGTACTTC.

This clonotype was detected a few times. The genes are TRBV10-3 and TRBJ2-6; 7 nucleotides match TRBD1. Germline CDR1 is ENHRY and CDR2 is SYGVKD. This CDR3 has 15 amino acids. V shed 6 bases, J shed 2 bases, and the junction held 4 bases outside the gene matches. This chain's CDR3 is CAISRGNPGANVLTF. The CDR3 coding sequence is TGTGCCATCAGCAGGGGGAACCCTGGGGCCAACGTCCTGACTTTC.

The V call is TRBV7-9, the J call TRBJ2-1; tentative D call: TRBD2 (7 bases). V lost 5 bases and J lost 7, with 15 bases in between. This CDR3 is 14 amino acids long. The germline gives CDR1 SEHNR, CDR2 FQNEAQ (reference sequence). This chain's CDR3 is CASSPLGGANEQFF. The CDR3 DNA reads as TGTGCCAGCAGCCCTCTTGGGGGGGCAAATGAGCAGTTCTTC.

This chain links TRBV20-1 with TRBJ1-1, with D possibly TRBD1 on 5 matching bases. The germline V and J ends were trimmed by 6 bases and 4 bases, with 12 bases remaining between them. The CDR3 runs to 12 residues. Germline CDR1 reads DFQATT; CDR2 reads SNEGSKA (reference sequence). Written as DNA, the CDR3 is TGCAGTGCGGGGCGCGGGGGCACTGAAGCTTTCTTT. Its translation: CSAGRGGTEAFF.

The rearrangement joins TRBV18 to TRBJ1-6, with TRBD1 as a possible D gene (5 bases). This CDR3 spans 14 amino acids. CDR1 is KGHSH, CDR2 LQKENI, per germline. With 5 bases removed from V and 8 bases from J, the gap between germline ends came to 13 bases. Written as DNA, the CDR3 is TGTGCCAGCTCATCGACAGACAGAGATTCACCCCTCCACTTT. It is translated as CASSSTDRDSPLHF.

The chain employs TRBV6-4 and TRBJ2-1, with 10 positions matching TRBD2. Germline CDR1 and CDR2: MRHNA and SNTAGT. CDR3 length: 17 amino acids. V lost 0 bases to trimming and J lost 4 bases; unmatched junction nucleotides: 6. The CDR3 loop is CASSDSGSGRDYNEQFF. CDR3 sequence (DNA): TGTGCCAGCAGTGACTCGGGCAGCGGGAGGGATTACAATGAGCAGTTCTTC.

The chain has TRBV20-1 and TRBJ2-3, with D possibly called TRBD1 or TRBD2 (6 bases each). V was cut by 5 bases and J by 8 bases, with 20 bases left in between. CDR3 length equals 14 residues. CDR1 is DFQATT and CDR2 is SNEGSKA in the germline V gene (reference sequence). The CDR3 spells CSALLTRLGGTQYF. The CDR3 DNA reads TGCAGTGCTCTTCTGACCCGACTAGGGGGTACGCAGTATTTT.

This clonotype was seen more than once but under ten times. The chain couples TRBV29-1 to TRBJ2-7; no reliable D call. The germline CDR1 and CDR2 sequences are SQVTM and ANQGSEA. The CDR3 runs 13 residues. V lost 0 bases and J lost 2, with 8 bases in between. The CDR3 here is CSVEEGNTYEQYF. CDR3 sequence (DNA): TGCAGCGTTGAAGAGGGAAATACCTACGAGCAGTACTTC.

This chain links TRBV7-2 with TRBJ2-3; D is ambiguous. Germline lookup yields CDR1 SGHTA and CDR2 FQGNSA. The V gene lost 2 bases and the J gene lost 4 bases, with 13 bases spanning the gap. This CDR3 has 15 residues. CDR3 nucleotides: TGTGCCAGCAGCTTAATCGGTTCAAGCCCAGATACGCAGTATTTT. Translated, it gives CASSLIGSSPDTQYF.

This clonotype was seen more than once but under ten times. The V and J genes are TRBV7-2 and TRBJ2-7, with 9 positions matching TRBD1. Trimming removed 5 bases from V and 6 bases from J; junction bases left unmatched: 8. The CDR3 runs 14 residues. Per germline, CDR1 SGHTA and CDR2 FQGNSA. The CDR3 nucleotides are TGTGCCAGCAGCCCACAGGACAGGGGAGTCGAGCAGTACTTC. Protein sequence: CASSPQDRGVEQYF. The variable domain in full, with the rest retrieved from reference TRBV7-2 and TRBJ2-7, is GAGVSQSPSNKVTEKGKDVELRCDPISGHTALYWYRQSLGQGLEFLIYFQGNSAPDKSGLPSDRFSAERTGGSVSTLTIQRTQQEDSAVYLCASSPQDRGVEQYFGPGTRLTVT.

The chain couples TRBV12-3 or TRBV12-4 to TRBJ2-1, with a weak D call TRBD2 (5 bases). This CDR3 comprises 14 residues. Trimming left V 1 base short and J 6 bases short, with 10 bases between. The CDR3 nucleotides read TGTGCCAGCAGTTTAGGAGGGAGCCGCAATGAGCAGTTCTTC. Translation: CASSLGGSRNEQFF.

The V call is TRBV4-1, the J call TRBJ1-1, with D possibly TRBD1 on 5 matching bases. This CDR3 has 17 amino acids. Germline CDR1 is MGHRA and CDR2 is YSYEKL. V lost 0 bases, J lost 0 bases, and 14 bases lay in between. In DNA, the CDR3 is TGCGCCAGCAGCCAAGATATGGGCGACAGTTTGAACACTGAAGCTTTCTTT. Protein sequence: CASSQDMGDSLNTEAFF.

The chain links TRBV7-9 to TRBJ2-7; maybe TRBD2 (6 bases). Trimming removed 3 bases at V and 1 base at J, with 13 bases between. The length of the CDR3 is 15 residues. Germline loops: CDR1 SEHNR, CDR2 FQNEAQ (reference sequence). The CDR3 DNA reads TGTGCCAGCAGCTTTCTATGGAGGGGATCCTACGAGCAGTACTTC. Protein product: CASSFLWRGSYEQYF. Complete variable domain (other parts from reference TRBV7-9 and TRBJ2-7): DTGVSQNPRHKITKRGQNVTFRCDPISEHNRLYWYRQTLGQGPEFLTYFQNEAQLEKSRLLSDRFSAERPKGSFSTLEIQRTEQGDSAMYLCASSFLWRGSYEQYFGPGTRLTVT.

The J gene is TRBJ2-7, the V gene TRBV19; TRBD1 agrees at 7 bases. CDR1 and CDR2 (germline): LNHDA, SQIVND (reference sequence). The J segment lost 2 bases and the V segment lost 9 bases, leaving 13 bases of the junction unmatched. There are 15 residues in the CDR3. CDR3 amino acids: CASQLDRTTPYEQYF. In nucleotides, the CDR3 is TGTGCCAGCCAACTGGACAGGACCACTCCCTACGAGCAGTACTTC. Based on the CDR3 plus reference TRBV19 and TRBJ2-7, the full variable domain is DGGITQSPKYLFRKEGQNVTLSCEQNLNHDAMYWYRQDPGQGLRLIYYSQIVNDFQKGDIAEGYSVSREKKESFPLTVTSAQKNPTAFYLCASQLDRTTPYEQYFGPGTRLTVT.

The rearrangement joins TRBV5-1 to TRBJ1-2, with D maybe TRBD1 (5 bases). The germline V gene has CDR1 SGHRS and CDR2 YFSETQ. CDR3 size: 14 residues. V lost 4 bases and J lost 3, with 13 bases in between. CDR3 sequence (DNA): TGCGCCAGCAGCCTCAGCAGGGAAGACTATGGCTACACCTTC. Translation gives CASSLSREDYGYTF.

This clonotype was picked up one time. V gene TRBV6-5 combines with J gene TRBJ2-3, with a weak D call TRBD2 (5 bases). The CDR3 has 17 residues. V was clipped by 0 bases and J by 2 bases, with 15 bases between them. Per the germline V gene, CDR1 is MNHEY and CDR2 is SVGAGI. CDR3 sequence (DNA): TGTGCCAGCAGTTACTCGTGGACTCCAAGGTCCACAGATACGCAGTATTTT. This translates into CASSYSWTPRSTDTQYF.

As DNA, the CDR3 is TGCAGTGCTAGCCTGAGTGACTATGGCTACACCTTC. The encoded protein is CSASLSDYGYTF. The chain employs TRBV20-1 and TRBJ1-2; D uncertain. Trimming shortened V by 3 bases and J by 3 bases, and 8 bases separated the two germline ends. From germline, CDR1 is DFQATT and CDR2 SNEGSKA (reference sequence). The CDR3 contains 12 residues.